Below are 2 T cell receptor beta chains sequenced from a single sample in a study of early T cells in non-severe SARS-CoV-2 infection (dated by TCRdb to about 2021). Libraries were constructed by 5' RACE. For sequencing, a NextSeq 500 was employed. TCRdb reworked the public reads: Q25 trimming with fastp, MiXCR clone assembly, productive beta chains retained. One record per CDR3 amino acid sequence lists the most common genes and DNA. Present in this sample are tens of thousands of distinct CDR3 sequences, more than 5% of which were seen just once. Of the sample, 12% to 15% is held by the ten largest clones. The sequencing sample was made of whole blood. The receptors derive from an adult who was a healthcare worker with PCR-confirmed SARS-CoV-2 infection or an uninfected control (not recorded which).

In this sample, this clonotype turned up a few times. V is TRBV6-5 and J is TRBJ1-1; 7 bases line up with TRBD1. The CDR3 has 11 amino acids. Trimming took 4 bases from V and 11 from J; bases not matched to a gene: 4. Germline lookup yields CDR1 MNHEY and CDR2 SVGAGI. Here the CDR3 reads CASSLGQRAFF. In DNA form, the CDR3 reads TGTGCCAGCAGTTTGGGACAGCGGGCTTTCTTT.

This clonotype was detected only a few times. V is TRBV7-2 and J is TRBJ2-2; D might be TRBD2 (6 bases). The CDR3 is 16 residues long. Germline lookup yields CDR1 SGHTA and CDR2 FQGNSA. Trimming cost V 5 bases and J 1 base, with 14 bases left between them. Here the CDR3 DNA reads TGTGCCAGCAGCCCCCGGGGCGGGGTGAACACCGGGGAGCTGTTTTTT. Translation: CASSPRGGVNTGELFF.